Shown below are 18 T cell receptor beta chains from a single sample sequenced in a study of CXCR3-negative and CXCR3-positive naive CD8 T cells. Via 5' RACE with UMI labels, TRB cDNA libraries were prepared. With the 5' RACE reads reprocessed, TCRdb shows one record per CDR3 protein and no DNA. Its clone listing holds about 40,000 distinct CDR3 sequences. The sample taken for sequencing was memory CD8+ T cells from blood. These receptors were obtained from a human donor in good health. Some clones in this sample may be carry-over from other donors' samples.

This chain connects TRBV19 to TRBJ2-1; TCRdb's D call, TRBD2, is unchecked because there is no DNA. The CDR3 consists of 12 residues. The germline gives CDR1 LNHDA, CDR2 SQIVND (reference sequence). CDR3: CASSIGGGEEFF.

The gene calls are TRBV29-1 and TRBJ2-1. Germline values: CDR1 SQVTM, CDR2 ANQGSEA. This CDR3 spans 14 amino acids. CDR3 protein: CSVEIADAYNEQFF.

The rearrangement joins TRBV6-2 or TRBV6-3 to TRBJ2-4; as DNA is missing, the TRBD1 call by TCRdb cannot be tested. CDR1 and CDR2 (germline): MNHEY, SVGEGT. The CDR3 is 17 amino acids. CDR3 amino acids: CASSPEWGKLAKNIQYF.

The chain has TRBV6-6 and TRBJ2-1. The germline V gene has CDR1 MNHNY and CDR2 SVGAGI (reference sequence). The CDR3 is made up of 16 amino acids. This CDR3 is CASSYNLISWYNEQFF.

J is TRBJ2-5 and V is TRBV29-1; the D gene TCRdb calls, TRBD2, cannot be checked with no DNA. CDR1 is SQVTM and CDR2 is ANQGSEA in the germline V gene. There are 15 residues in the CDR3. The CDR3 sequence: CSVDGTSGIGETQYF.

The chain couples TRBV20-1 to TRBJ2-5; TCRdb reports TRBD2, a call that lacks DNA to check it against. Per germline, CDR1 DFQATT and CDR2 SNEGSKA (reference sequence). The CDR3 loop spans 15 amino acids. Here the CDR3 reads CSARKTSGEAETQYF.

V and J are TRBV29-1 and TRBJ1-2. The CDR3 length is 13 residues. The V gene's germline CDR1 is SQVTM and CDR2 ANQGSEA. CDR3: CSALFGRDYGYTF.

The rearrangement joins TRBV4-3 to TRBJ2-1; TCRdb picks TRBD2, but there is no DNA to check that call. Looked up from germline, CDR1 is LGHNA and CDR2 is YSLEER. This CDR3 region has 19 residues. The chain's CDR3 is CASSQTPDPSGGAFVEQFF.

The rearrangement joins TRBV30 to TRBJ2-4; as DNA is missing, the TRBD1 call by TCRdb cannot be tested. CDR3 length: 15 residues. Per the germline V gene, CDR1 is GTSNPN and CDR2 is SVGIG (reference sequence). The CDR3 reads CAWTPDSLAKNIQYF.

The rearrangement uses TRBV14 and TRBJ2-7; with no DNA, the TCRdb D assignment of TRBD1 cannot be verified. Looked up from germline, CDR1 is SGHDN and CDR2 is FVKESK. The CDR3 extends over 13 amino acids. This CDR3 is CASSQAPTDKQYF.

This chain uses TRBV28 with TRBJ2-7; absent DNA, TCRdb's TRBD1 call cannot be checked. The V gene's germline CDR1 is MDHEN and CDR2 SYDVKM. CDR3 size: 16 residues. CDR3 loop: CASKDGRQGVLYEQYF.

This rearrangement joins TRBV29-1 to TRBJ1-1; lacking DNA, the TRBD1 call made by TCRdb goes unchecked. CDR3 size: 11 residues. Looked up from germline, CDR1 is SQVTM and CDR2 is ANQGSEA. The CDR3 reads CSVQGGAEAFF.

V usage is TRBV5-1 and J usage is TRBJ1-1; TCRdb selects TRBD1, and the lack of DNA leaves this call unchecked. CDR3 length equals 14 residues. Germline V gives CDR1 SGHRS, CDR2 YFSETQ. CDR3 residues: CASSPWTGNTEAFF.

CDR3: CAGSLNDANNQPQHF. The V and J genes are TRBV7-6 and TRBJ1-5. CDR1 and CDR2 from the germline V gene are SGHVS and FNYEAQ. CDR3 length: 15 residues.

The gene calls are TRBV14 and TRBJ1-6. Looked up from germline, CDR1 is SGHDN and CDR2 is FVKESK. The length of the CDR3 is 13 residues. CDR3 amino acids: CASSPYYNSPLHF.

The CDR3 spells CASTADYGYTF. The chain has TRBV19 and TRBJ1-2. The CDR3 spans 11 residues. CDR1 is LNHDA and CDR2 is SQIVND in the germline V gene (reference sequence).

Measured by frequency, this clonotype is medium-sized. V and J are TRBV20-1 and TRBJ2-1; the TCRdb call, TRBD2, lacks DNA for checking. The CDR3 totals 15 residues. Germline V gives CDR1 DFQATT, CDR2 SNEGSKA (reference sequence). CDR3 protein: CSATSGGSSYNEQFF.

V usage is TRBV20-1 and J usage is TRBJ2-6. This CDR3 has 15 residues. The germline V gene has CDR1 DFQATT and CDR2 SNEGSKA (reference sequence). The CDR3 spells CSASRQDSGANVLTF.